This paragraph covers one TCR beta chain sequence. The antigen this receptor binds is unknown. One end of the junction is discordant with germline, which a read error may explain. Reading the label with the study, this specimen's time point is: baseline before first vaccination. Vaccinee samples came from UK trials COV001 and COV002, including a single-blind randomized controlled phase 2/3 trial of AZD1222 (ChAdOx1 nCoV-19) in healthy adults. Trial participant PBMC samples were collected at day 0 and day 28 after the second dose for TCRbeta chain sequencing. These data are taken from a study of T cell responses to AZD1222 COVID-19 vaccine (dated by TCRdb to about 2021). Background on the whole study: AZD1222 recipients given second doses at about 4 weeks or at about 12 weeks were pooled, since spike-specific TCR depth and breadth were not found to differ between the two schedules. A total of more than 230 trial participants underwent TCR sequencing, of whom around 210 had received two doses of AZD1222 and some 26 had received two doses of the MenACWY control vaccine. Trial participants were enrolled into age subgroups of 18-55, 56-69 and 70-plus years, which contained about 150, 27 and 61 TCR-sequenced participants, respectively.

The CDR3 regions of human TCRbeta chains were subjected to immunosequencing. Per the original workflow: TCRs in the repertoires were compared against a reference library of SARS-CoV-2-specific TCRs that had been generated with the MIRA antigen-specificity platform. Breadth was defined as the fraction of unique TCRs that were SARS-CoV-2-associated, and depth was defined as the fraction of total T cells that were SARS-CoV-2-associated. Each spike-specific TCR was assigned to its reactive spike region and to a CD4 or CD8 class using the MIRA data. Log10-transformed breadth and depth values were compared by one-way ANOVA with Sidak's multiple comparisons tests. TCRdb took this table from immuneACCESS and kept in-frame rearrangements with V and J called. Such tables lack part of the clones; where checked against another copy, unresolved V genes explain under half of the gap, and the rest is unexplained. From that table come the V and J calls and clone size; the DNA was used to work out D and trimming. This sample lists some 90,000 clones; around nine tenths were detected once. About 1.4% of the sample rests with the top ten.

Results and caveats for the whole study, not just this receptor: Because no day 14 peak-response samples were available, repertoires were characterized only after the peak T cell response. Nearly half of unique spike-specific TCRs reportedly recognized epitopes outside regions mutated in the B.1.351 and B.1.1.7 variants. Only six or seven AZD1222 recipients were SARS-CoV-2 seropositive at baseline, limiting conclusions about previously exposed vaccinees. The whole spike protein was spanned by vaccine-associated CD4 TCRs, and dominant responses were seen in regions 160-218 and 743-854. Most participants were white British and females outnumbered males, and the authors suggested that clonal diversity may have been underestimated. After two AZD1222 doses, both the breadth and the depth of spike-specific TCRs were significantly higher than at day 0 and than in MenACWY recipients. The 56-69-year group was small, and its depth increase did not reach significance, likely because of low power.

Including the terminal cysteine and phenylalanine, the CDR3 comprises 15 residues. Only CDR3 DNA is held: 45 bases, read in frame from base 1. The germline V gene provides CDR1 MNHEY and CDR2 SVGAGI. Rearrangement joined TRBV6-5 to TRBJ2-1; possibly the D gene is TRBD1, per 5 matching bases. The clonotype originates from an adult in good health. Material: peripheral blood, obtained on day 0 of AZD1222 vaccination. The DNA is TGTGCCAGCAGTCACTCCGGACAACCCTACAATGAGCAGTTCTTC. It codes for CASSHSGQPYNEQFF.